This TCR beta chain was sequenced for a study of glioma-infiltrating T cells after dendritic cell vaccination. The overall study: Patients received three intradermal dendritic cell vaccine injections at biweekly intervals.

Repertoires were generated with immunoSEQ multiplex PCR, while TCRdb's copy carries only in-frame clones and drops some. Among roughly 100,000 clones listed, around 87% were seen once. A note on this clone: Its antigen is currently unknown.

This sample's time point: after dendritic cell vaccination, including at tumor progression/relapse. Germline V gene sequence: CDR1 WSHSY, CDR2 SAAADI. The CDR3 runs 13 residues. Germline trimming cut 8 bases from V and 5 bases from J; bases unmatched to any gene: 4. Findings of the study overall: Complete blood and tumor specimen sets were limited to few patients.

The chain recombines TRBV10-2 with TRBJ2-2, with 8 bases aligning to TRBD2. The clonotype comes from a human donor with glioblastoma. The sequencing used blood, collected after dendritic cell vaccination. The CDR3 coding sequence is TGCGCCAGCGGAGCGGGGGTTACCGGGGAGCTGTTTTTT. Its protein is CASGAGVTGELFF.